The 30 T cell receptor beta chains in this list originate from one sample, sequenced in a study of CD8+ T cells in alopecia areata. As the sequencing template, cDNA was produced by extracting RNA and reverse transcribing it. Repertoires were generated with immunoSEQ multiplex PCR, while TCRdb's copy carries only in-frame clones and drops some. The sample records 150,000 to 200,000 clones, around 60% being singletons. The specimen comprised CD4+ T cells sorted from blood, sampled at week 0. Receptor source: a human donor with alopecia areata.

The chain joins TRBV19 to TRBJ1-3, with no clear D. V lost 8 bases to trimming and J lost 4 bases, with 9 bases between them. The CDR3 covers 12 residues. Germline-derived CDR1 and CDR2 are LNHDA and SQIVND (reference sequence). CDR3 protein: CASETRGNTIYF. Here the CDR3 DNA reads TGTGCCAGTGAAACCCGGGGAAACACCATATATTTT.

The chain carries TRBV7-2 and TRBJ2-5; no clear D. Germline CDR1 reads SGHTA; CDR2 reads FQGNSA. CDR3 size: 12 residues. V was shortened by 5 bases and J by 5 bases, with 9 bases between the two germline ends. CDR3 region: CASSQKGETQYF. The CDR3 DNA is TGTGCCAGCAGCCAGAAAGGGGAGACCCAGTACTTC.

This clone came up a few times. The rearrangement uses TRBV29-1 and TRBJ2-3, with 10 bases identical to TRBD2. The CDR3 is 13 residues long. V lost 4 bases, J lost 5 bases, and 3 bases stayed unmatched. Germline V lookup: CDR1 SQVTM, CDR2 ANQGSEA. The CDR3 DNA sequence: TGCAGCGTTGTTCTAGCGGGGGTAGATACGCAGTATTTT. Its protein product is CSVVLAGVDTQYF.

This clone has more than one count but fewer than ten. The rearrangement links TRBV30 to TRBJ1-6; D call uncertain. Trimming pared 4 bases from V and 0 bases from J, leaving 10 bases between. The germline gives CDR1 GTSNPN, CDR2 SVGIG (reference sequence). The CDR3 spans 15 residues. DNA for the CDR3: TGTGCCTGGAATGGTGGGAACTCCTATAATTCACCCCTCCACTTT. The encoded protein is CAWNGGNSYNSPLHF.

The rearrangement joins TRBV5-4 to TRBJ1-1; D is perhaps TRBD1 (6 bases). This CDR3 has 13 residues. Per the germline V gene, CDR1 is SGHNT and CDR2 is YYREEE (reference sequence). V was clipped by 7 bases and J by 1 base, with 11 bases between them. CDR3 region: CASQQGQNTEAFF. Written as DNA, the CDR3 is TGTGCCAGCCAACAGGGACAGAACACTGAAGCTTTCTTT.

The sample holds one count of this clone. The sample has other DNA sequences that encode this CDR3 too. The chain joins TRBV4-2 to TRBJ1-2, with 7 bases identical to TRBD1. Germline lookup yields CDR1 LGHNA and CDR2 YNFKEQ. The V segment lost 0 bases and the J segment 4 bases; nucleotides outside the gene matches: 2. This CDR3 comprises 14 residues. This chain's CDR3 is CASSQETGVYGYTF. Written as DNA, the CDR3 is TGTGCCAGCAGCCAAGAAACAGGGGTCTATGGCTACACCTTC.

This clone was detected a few times. The chain links TRBV4-2 to TRBJ2-3; the D call may be TRBD1 or TRBD2 (5 bases each). V dropped 4 bases and J dropped 3 bases, with 14 bases sitting between them. The CDR3 loop spans 15 amino acids. Looked up from germline, CDR1 is LGHNA and CDR2 is YNFKEQ. CDR3 loop: CASSRARDGTDTQYF. Here the CDR3 DNA reads TGTGCCAGCAGCCGAGCCAGGGACGGGACAGATACGCAGTATTTT.

The rearrangement joins TRBV19 to TRBJ2-1; D remains unclear. The CDR3 is 15 residues long. Trimming cost V 3 bases and J 0 bases, with 9 bases left between them. The germline CDR1 and CDR2 sequences are LNHDA and SQIVND (reference sequence). CDR3 coding DNA: TGTGCCAGTAGTATGACACTTCACTCCTACAATGAGCAGTTCTTC. Encoded protein: CASSMTLHSYNEQFF.

V is TRBV29-1 and J is TRBJ1-5; 8 nucleotides match TRBD1. The CDR3 totals 13 residues. Germline values: CDR1 SQVTM, CDR2 ANQGSEA. Trimming cost V 6 bases and J 4 bases; bases outside gene matches: 5. The CDR3 nucleotides read TGCAGCGTGGGAGACAGGGGAAATCAGCCCCAGCATTTT. Its translation: CSVGDRGNQPQHF.

This clone was counted only a few times. The genes are TRBV7-5 and TRBJ1-1. TRBV7-5 is labeled a pseudogene. This CDR3 has 13 residues. CDR3 bases: TGTGCCAGCAGTGTAGGGAGAAACACTGAAGCTTTCTTT. Its protein is CASSVGRNTEAFF.

The V and J genes are TRBV13 and TRBJ2-1; D is perhaps TRBD2 (5 bases). Germline-derived CDR1 and CDR2 are PRHDT and FYEKMQ (reference sequence). With 2 bases removed from V and 10 bases from J, the gap between germline ends came to 6 bases. The CDR3 consists of 11 residues. The CDR3 coding sequence is TGTGCCAGCAGCTTACAGCGGGAGCAGTTCTTC. It specifies CASSLQREQFF.

This chain connects TRBV19 to TRBJ2-7; TRBD1 agrees at 8 bases. J gave up 6 bases and V 6 bases, and 13 bases lay outside the gene matches. This CDR3 has 15 residues. CDR1 and CDR2 (germline): LNHDA, SQIVND (reference sequence). The CDR3 DNA reads as TGTGCCAGTAGGCCACAAGACAGGGGCGTGAGCGAGCAGTACTTC. This codes for CASRPQDRGVSEQYF.

A few counts support this clone. CDR3 DNA sequence: TGTGCCAGCAGCCCAGTCGGGGTCACCGGGGAGCTGTTTTTT. Translated: CASSPVGVTGELFF. The genes are TRBV4-2 and TRBJ2-2, with D perhaps matching TRBD2 (5 bases). The CDR3 is 14 residues long. V lost 4 bases and J 4 bases, leaving 10 bases between the germline ends. CDR1 and CDR2 (germline): LGHNA, YNFKEQ.

The chain carries TRBV7-9 and TRBJ2-7, with D perhaps being TRBD1 or TRBD2 (5 bases each). The CDR3 is 11 residues long. Per germline, CDR1 SEHNR and CDR2 FQNEAQ (reference sequence). The V end was cut by 5 bases, the J end by 11 bases, with 13 bases between. CDR3 DNA sequence: TGTGCCAGCAGCCCGTCGGGACCCGAGTACTTC. Its translation is CASSPSGPEYF.

V usage is TRBV4-2 and J usage is TRBJ1-2; D is unresolved. V gave up 0 bases and J gave up 4 bases, with 12 bases separating them. Germline CDR1 reads LGHNA; CDR2 reads YNFKEQ. The CDR3 extends over 15 amino acids. CDR3 in amino acids: CASSQDSTVGYGYTF. CDR3 in DNA: TGTGCCAGCAGCCAAGATTCCACTGTTGGCTATGGCTACACCTTC.

The chain employs TRBV29-1 and TRBJ2-7; no clear D. This CDR3 is 12 amino acids long. The V end was cut by 4 bases, the J end by 4 bases, with 11 bases between. Germline lookup yields CDR1 SQVTM and CDR2 ANQGSEA. CDR3 nucleotide sequence: TGCAGCGTTGGTGATTCCTGGTACGAGCAGTACTTC. This encodes CSVGDSWYEQYF.

With respect to this clone: This CDR3 is also generated by other DNA sequences in the sample. The genes are TRBV6-5 and TRBJ1-6, with 7 bases aligning to TRBD1. The ends lost 2 bases at V and 9 bases at J; junction bases unmatched: 7. The CDR3 loop spans 15 amino acids. Per the germline V gene, CDR1 is MNHEY and CDR2 is SVGAGI. The CDR3 bases are TGTGCCAGCAGTTACCGATCAGGGGGGCGTTCACCCCTCCACTTT. Its translation: CASSYRSGGRSPLHF.

The V call is TRBV6-1, the J call TRBJ1-2; D may be TRBD1 (5 bases). The CDR3 is 11 amino acids. CDR1 is MNHNS, CDR2 SASEGT, per germline. V shed 7 bases and J shed 4 bases, with 7 bases lying between them. CDR3 sequence: CASKTVYGYTF. CDR3 in DNA: TGTGCCAGCAAGACAGTCTATGGCTACACCTTC.

This clone has just a few counts. J is TRBJ1-1 and V is TRBV5-1, with 7 bases aligning to TRBD1. The ends lost 1 base at V and 3 bases at J; junction bases unmatched: 6. This CDR3 is built from 15 residues. Germline loops: CDR1 SGHRS, CDR2 YFSETQ. The CDR3 here is CASSLRGGEYTEAFF. CDR3 DNA sequence: TGCGCCAGCAGCTTGCGAGGGGGCGAGTACACTGAAGCTTTCTTT.

This clone was picked up one time. The chain is built from TRBV7-2 and TRBJ1-4; tentatively, D is TRBD1 (5 bases). The CDR3 totals 15 residues. Looked up from germline, CDR1 is SGHTA and CDR2 is FQGNSA. V lost 3 bases and J lost 3, with 11 bases in between. This CDR3 reads CASSFPQGANEKLFF. CDR3 DNA: TGTGCCAGCAGCTTTCCTCAGGGCGCTAATGAAAAACTGTTTTTT. The variable domain in full, completed from reference TRBV7-2 and TRBJ1-4, reads GAGVSQSPSNKVTEKGKDVELRCDPISGHTALYWYRQSLGQGLEFLIYFQGNSAPDKSGLPSDRFSAERTGGSVSTLTIQRTQQEDSAVYLCASSFPQGANEKLFFGSGTQLSVL.

The chain couples TRBV15 to TRBJ1-5; D uncertain. V lost 0 bases and J 5 bases, leaving 11 bases between the germline ends. From germline, CDR1 is LNHNV and CDR2 YYDKDF (reference sequence). The CDR3 is 15 residues long. The CDR3 region is CATSRDHGVDQPQHF. The CDR3 region has the DNA TGTGCCACCAGCAGAGATCATGGGGTGGATCAGCCCCAGCATTTT. The variable domain in full, completed from reference TRBV15 and TRBJ1-5, reads DAMVIQNPRYQVTQFGKPVTLSCSQTLNHNVMYWYQQKSSQAPKLLFHYYDKDFNNEADTPDNFQSRRPNTSFCFLDIRSPGLGDTAMYLCATSRDHGVDQPQHFGDGTRLSIL.

This CDR3 reads CASSVREVGNYGYTF. DNA for the CDR3: TGTGCCAGCAGCGTCCGGGAAGTGGGCAACTATGGCTACACCTTC. The rearrangement uses TRBV5-6 and TRBJ1-2; D remains ambiguous. V lost 4 bases, J lost 2 bases, and 15 bases lay in between. The CDR3 covers 15 residues. Germline values: CDR1 SGHDT, CDR2 YYEEEE.

V gene TRBV29-1 combines with J gene TRBJ1-1; maybe TRBD1 (5 bases). V lost 7 bases and J 4 bases, leaving 19 bases between the germline ends. The CDR3 has 14 residues. The germline V gene has CDR1 SQVTM and CDR2 ANQGSEA. CDR3 in amino acids: CSAQGGLGTTEAFF. The DNA for the CDR3 is TGCAGCGCCCAAGGAGGGTTAGGGACCACTGAAGCTTTCTTT.

This chain uses TRBV12-5 with TRBJ2-1, with D maybe TRBD2 (5 bases). The germline CDR1 and CDR2 sequences are LGHNT and FRNRAP. Trimming stripped 0 bases from V and 6 bases from J, with 12 bases between. The CDR3 sequence is 15 residues long. The DNA of the CDR3 is TGTGCTAGTGGTTTGGTACGGAACAGCGGCAATGAGCAGTTCTTC. Residues: CASGLVRNSGNEQFF.

The chain combines TRBV7-2 with TRBJ2-3; D might be TRBD2 (7 bases). V lost 5 bases, J lost 5 bases, and 17 bases lay in between. Germline loops: CDR1 SGHTA, CDR2 FQGNSA. The CDR3 runs to 15 residues. The CDR3 sequence: CASSNRGAGEDTQYF. The CDR3 nucleotides are TGTGCCAGCAGCAATAGGGGGGCGGGGGAAGATACGCAGTATTTT.

A few counts support this clone. V gene TRBV11-2 combines with J gene TRBJ2-7; TRBD1 matches at 12 bases. Losses at the gene ends were 2 bases for V and 6 bases for J; bases not matched to a gene: 8. The CDR3 runs to 16 residues. CDR1 SGHAT and CDR2 FQNNGV come from the germline V gene. CDR3 sequence reads: CASSLFGGQGAGEQYF. The DNA for the CDR3 is TGTGCCAGCAGCTTATTTGGGGGACAGGGGGCTGGCGAGCAGTACTTC.

The V call is TRBV6-5, the J call TRBJ2-5, with D tentatively TRBD1 or TRBD2 (5 bases each). V was clipped by 8 bases and J by 5 bases, with 15 bases between them. The CDR3 extends over 13 amino acids. CDR1 is MNHEY and CDR2 is SVGAGI in the germline V gene. CDR3 nucleotide sequence: TGTGCCAGCTTTGCCGGGACCCCGGAGACCCAGTACTTC. The encoded protein is CASFAGTPETQYF.

The chain carries TRBV4-2 and TRBJ2-3, with 10 bases identical to TRBD2. CDR1 is LGHNA, CDR2 YNFKEQ, per germline. The trim removed 4 bases at V and 6 bases at J, leaving 7 bases unmatched. The CDR3 loop spans 15 amino acids. CDR3 sequence (DNA): TGTGCCAGCAGCCCGCACAGCGGGGGGGCGGATACGCAGTATTTT. It encodes CASSPHSGGADTQYF.

V is TRBV5-6 and J is TRBJ2-1, with D perhaps TRBD2 (5 bases). Germline V gene data show CDR1 as SGHDT and CDR2 as YYEEEE. The V gene lost 1 base and the J gene lost 2 bases, with 13 bases spanning the gap. The CDR3 is 16 residues long. The CDR3 coding sequence is TGTGCCAGCAGCTTGCGAGGCGGGTCGCCCTACAATGAGCAGTTCTTC. Translating it yields CASSLRGGSPYNEQFF.

The J gene is TRBJ1-5, the V gene TRBV15; 9 bases are shared with TRBD1. Trimming took 1 base from V and 4 from J; bases not matched to a gene: 2. From germline, CDR1 is LNHNV and CDR2 YYDKDF (reference sequence). The CDR3 has 15 amino acids. CDR3 in DNA: TGTGCCACCAGCAGAGTAGGGACAGGGAATCAGCCCCAGCATTTT. Encoded protein: CATSRVGTGNQPQHF.